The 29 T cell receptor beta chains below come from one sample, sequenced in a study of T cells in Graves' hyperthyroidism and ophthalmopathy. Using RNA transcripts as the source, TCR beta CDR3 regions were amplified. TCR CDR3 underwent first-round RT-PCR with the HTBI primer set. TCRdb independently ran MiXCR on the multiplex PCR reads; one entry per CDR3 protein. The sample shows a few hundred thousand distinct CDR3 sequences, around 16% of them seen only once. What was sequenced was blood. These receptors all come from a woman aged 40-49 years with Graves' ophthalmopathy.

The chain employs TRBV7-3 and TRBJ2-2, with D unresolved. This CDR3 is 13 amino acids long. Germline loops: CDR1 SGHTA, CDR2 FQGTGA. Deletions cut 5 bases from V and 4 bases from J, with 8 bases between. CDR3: CASSDRPTGELFF. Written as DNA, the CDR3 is TGTGCCAGCAGCGATCGTCCCACCGGGGAGCTGTTTTTT.

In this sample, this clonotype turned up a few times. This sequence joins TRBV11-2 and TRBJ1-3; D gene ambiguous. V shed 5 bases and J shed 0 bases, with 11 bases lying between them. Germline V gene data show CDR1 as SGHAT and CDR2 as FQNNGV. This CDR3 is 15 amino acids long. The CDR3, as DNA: TGTGCCAGCAGCCTTAACCCCCCCTCTGGAAACACCATATATTTT. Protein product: CASSLNPPSGNTIYF.

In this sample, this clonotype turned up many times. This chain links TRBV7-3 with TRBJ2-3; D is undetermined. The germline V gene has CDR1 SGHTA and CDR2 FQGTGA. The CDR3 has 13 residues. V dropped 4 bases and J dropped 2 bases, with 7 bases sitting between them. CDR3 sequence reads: CASSSLPTDTQYF. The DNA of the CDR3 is TGTGCCAGCAGCTCACTTCCCACAGATACGCAGTATTTT.

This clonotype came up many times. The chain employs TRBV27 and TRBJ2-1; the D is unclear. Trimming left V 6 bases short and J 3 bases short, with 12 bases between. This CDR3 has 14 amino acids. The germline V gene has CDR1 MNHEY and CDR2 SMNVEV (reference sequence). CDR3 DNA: TGTGCCAGCAGCTCTCCGGGTTTCTACAATGAGCAGTTCTTC. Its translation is CASSSPGFYNEQFF.

The CDR3 spells CASSQLGGHTGELFF. CDR3 DNA sequence: TGTGCCAGCAGCCAACTCGGCGGACACACCGGGGAGCTGTTTTTT. The V gene is TRBV3-1, the J gene TRBJ2-2; D gene unclear. V was shortened by 2 bases and J by 3 bases, with 10 bases between the two germline ends. Germline V gene sequence: CDR1 LGHDT, CDR2 YNNKEL (reference sequence). This CDR3 has 15 residues.

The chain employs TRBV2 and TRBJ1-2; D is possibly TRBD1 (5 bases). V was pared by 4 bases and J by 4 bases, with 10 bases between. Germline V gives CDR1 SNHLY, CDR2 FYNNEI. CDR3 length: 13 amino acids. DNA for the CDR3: TGTGCCAGCAGTGGGGACCTAAGCTATGGCTACACCTTC. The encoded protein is CASSGDLSYGYTF.

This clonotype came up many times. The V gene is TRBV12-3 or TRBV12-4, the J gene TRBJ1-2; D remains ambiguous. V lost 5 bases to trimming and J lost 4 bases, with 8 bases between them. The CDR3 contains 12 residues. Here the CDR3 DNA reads TGTGCCAGCAGTCCCCGAGTCTATGGCTACACCTTC. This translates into CASSPRVYGYTF.

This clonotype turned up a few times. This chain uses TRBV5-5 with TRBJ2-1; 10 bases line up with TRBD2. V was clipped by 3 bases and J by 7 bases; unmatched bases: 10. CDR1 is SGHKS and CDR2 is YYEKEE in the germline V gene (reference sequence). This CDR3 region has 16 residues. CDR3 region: CASSYIISGGANEQFF. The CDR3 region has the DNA TGTGCCAGCAGCTATATTATAAGCGGGGGGGCGAATGAGCAGTTCTTC.

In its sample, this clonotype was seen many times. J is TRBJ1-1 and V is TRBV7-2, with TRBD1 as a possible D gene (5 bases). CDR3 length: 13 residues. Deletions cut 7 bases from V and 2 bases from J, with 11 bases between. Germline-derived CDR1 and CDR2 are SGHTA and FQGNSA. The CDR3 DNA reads TGTGCCAGCATCCTACAGGCTAACACTGAAGCTTTCTTT. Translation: CASILQANTEAFF.

CDR3 sequence (DNA): TGTGCCAGTAGTAGTGTGGGGGGCTGGAACACTGAAGCTTTCTTT. Translation gives CASSSVGGWNTEAFF. The gene calls are TRBV19 and TRBJ1-1, with D tentatively TRBD1 (6 bases). The CDR3 is made up of 15 amino acids. The V gene's germline CDR1 is LNHDA and CDR2 SQIVND (reference sequence). V was pared by 4 bases and J by 1 base, with 13 bases between.

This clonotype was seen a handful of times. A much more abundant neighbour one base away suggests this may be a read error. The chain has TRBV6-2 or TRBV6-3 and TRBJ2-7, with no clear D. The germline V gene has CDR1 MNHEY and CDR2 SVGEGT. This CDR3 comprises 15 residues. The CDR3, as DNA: TGTGGCAGCAGTTACTCGAAGGGCAGAACCTACGAGCAGTACTTC. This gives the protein CGSSYSKGRTYEQYF.

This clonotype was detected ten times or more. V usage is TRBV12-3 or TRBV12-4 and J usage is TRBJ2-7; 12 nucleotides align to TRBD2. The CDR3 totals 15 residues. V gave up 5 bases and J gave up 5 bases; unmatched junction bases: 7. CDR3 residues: CASSHQLAGGNEQYF. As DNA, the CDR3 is TGTGCCAGCAGTCACCAACTAGCGGGAGGTAACGAGCAGTACTTC.

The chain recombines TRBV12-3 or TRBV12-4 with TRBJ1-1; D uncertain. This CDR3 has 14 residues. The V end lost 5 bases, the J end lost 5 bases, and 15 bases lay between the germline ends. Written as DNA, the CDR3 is TGTGCCAGCAGTCCCGGGTTATTTGGGACTGAAGCTTTCTTT. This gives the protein CASSPGLFGTEAFF.

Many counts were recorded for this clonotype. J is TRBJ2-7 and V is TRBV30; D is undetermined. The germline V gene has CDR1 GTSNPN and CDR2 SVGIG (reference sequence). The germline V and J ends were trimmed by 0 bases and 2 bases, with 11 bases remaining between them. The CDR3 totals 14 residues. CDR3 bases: TGTGCCTGGAGTGTAGGGCACGGGCCCTACGAGCAGTACTTC. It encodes CAWSVGHGPYEQYF.

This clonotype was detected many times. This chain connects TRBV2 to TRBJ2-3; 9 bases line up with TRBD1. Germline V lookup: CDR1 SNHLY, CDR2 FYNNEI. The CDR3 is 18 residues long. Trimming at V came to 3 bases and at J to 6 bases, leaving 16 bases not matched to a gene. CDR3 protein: CASSEGQGFHPVRDTQYF. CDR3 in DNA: TGTGCCAGCAGTGAGGGACAGGGTTTCCACCCGGTCCGGGATACGCAGTATTTT.

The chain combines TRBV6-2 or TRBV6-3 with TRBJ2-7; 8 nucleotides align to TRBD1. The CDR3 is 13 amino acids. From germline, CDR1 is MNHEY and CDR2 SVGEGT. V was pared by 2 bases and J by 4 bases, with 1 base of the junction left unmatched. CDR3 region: CASSYDRGYEQYF. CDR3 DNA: TGTGCCAGCAGTTACGACAGGGGATACGAGCAGTACTTC.

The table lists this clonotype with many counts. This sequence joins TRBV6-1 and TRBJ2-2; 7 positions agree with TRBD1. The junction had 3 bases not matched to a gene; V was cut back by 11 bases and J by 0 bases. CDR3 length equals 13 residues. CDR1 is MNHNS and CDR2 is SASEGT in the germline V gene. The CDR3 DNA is TGTGCCGTGGGGACAGCGAACACCGGGGAGCTGTTTTTT. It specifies CAVGTANTGELFF.

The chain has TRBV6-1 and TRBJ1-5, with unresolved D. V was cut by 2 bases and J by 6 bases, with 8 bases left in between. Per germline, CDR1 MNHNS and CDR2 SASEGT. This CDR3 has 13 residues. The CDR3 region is CASSERITQPQHF. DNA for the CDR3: TGTGCCAGCAGTGAAAGGATCACTCAGCCCCAGCATTTT.

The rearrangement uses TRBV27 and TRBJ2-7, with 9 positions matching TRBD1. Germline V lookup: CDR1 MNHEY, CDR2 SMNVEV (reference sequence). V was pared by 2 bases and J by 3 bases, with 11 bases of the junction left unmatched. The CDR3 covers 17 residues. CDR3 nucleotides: TGTGCCAGCAGTTTAATAACAGGGGGCAGCAGGGACTACGAGCAGTACTTC. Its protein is CASSLITGGSRDYEQYF.

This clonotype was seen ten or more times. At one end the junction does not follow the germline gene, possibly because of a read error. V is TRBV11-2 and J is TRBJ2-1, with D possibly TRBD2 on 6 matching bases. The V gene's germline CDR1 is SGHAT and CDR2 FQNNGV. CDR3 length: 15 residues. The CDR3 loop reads CAGSITGTLYNEQFF. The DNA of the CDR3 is TGTGCCGGCAGCATAACCGGGACTCTCTACAATGAGCAGTTCTTC.

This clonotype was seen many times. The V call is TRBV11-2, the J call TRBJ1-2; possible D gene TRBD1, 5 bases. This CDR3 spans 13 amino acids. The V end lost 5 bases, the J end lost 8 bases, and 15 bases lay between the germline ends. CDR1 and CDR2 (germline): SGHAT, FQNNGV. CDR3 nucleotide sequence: TGTGCCAGCAGCCCGGGGCCGCTTGGGGGCTACACCTTC. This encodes CASSPGPLGGYTF.

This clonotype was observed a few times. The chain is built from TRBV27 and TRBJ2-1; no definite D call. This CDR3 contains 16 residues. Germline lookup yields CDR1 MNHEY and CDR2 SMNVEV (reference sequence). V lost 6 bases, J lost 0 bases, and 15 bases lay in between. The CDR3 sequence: CASSKRASSSYNEQFF. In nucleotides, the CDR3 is TGTGCCAGCAGCAAACGGGCTTCGAGCTCCTACAATGAGCAGTTCTTC.

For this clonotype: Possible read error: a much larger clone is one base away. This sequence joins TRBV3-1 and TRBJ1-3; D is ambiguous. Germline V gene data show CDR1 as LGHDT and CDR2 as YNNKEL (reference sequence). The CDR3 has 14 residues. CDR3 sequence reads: CASGQGLSGNTIYF. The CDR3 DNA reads TGTGCCAGCGGCCAAGGACTTTCTGGAAACACCATATATTTT.

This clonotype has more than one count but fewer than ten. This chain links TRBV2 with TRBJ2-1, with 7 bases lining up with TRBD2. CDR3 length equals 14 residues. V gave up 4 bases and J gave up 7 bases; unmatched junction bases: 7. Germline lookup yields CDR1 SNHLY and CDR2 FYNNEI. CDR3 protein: CASSARTSVNEQFF. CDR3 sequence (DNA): TGTGCCAGCAGTGCCCGGACTAGTGTAAATGAGCAGTTCTTC.

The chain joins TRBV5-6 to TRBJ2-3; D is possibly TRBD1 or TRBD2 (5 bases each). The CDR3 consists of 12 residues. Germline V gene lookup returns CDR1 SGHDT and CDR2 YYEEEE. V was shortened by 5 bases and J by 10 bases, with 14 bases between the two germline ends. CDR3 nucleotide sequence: TGTGCCAGCAGTCGAGGGGAAAATGCGCAGTATTTT. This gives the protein CASSRGENAQYF.

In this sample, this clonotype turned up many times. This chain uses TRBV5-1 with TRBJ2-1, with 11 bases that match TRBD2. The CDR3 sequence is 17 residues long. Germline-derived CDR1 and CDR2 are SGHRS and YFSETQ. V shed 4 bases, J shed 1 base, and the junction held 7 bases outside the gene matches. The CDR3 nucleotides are TGCGCCAGCAGCCCGGGACTAGCGGAACCGTCCTACAATGAGCAGTTCTTC. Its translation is CASSPGLAEPSYNEQFF.

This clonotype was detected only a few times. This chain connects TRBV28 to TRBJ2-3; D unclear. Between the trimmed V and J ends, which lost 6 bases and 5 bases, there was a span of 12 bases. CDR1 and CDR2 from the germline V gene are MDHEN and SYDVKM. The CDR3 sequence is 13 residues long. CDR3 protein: CASSPPDLDTQYF. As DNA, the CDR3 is TGTGCCAGCAGCCCCCCGGATTTAGATACGCAGTATTTT.

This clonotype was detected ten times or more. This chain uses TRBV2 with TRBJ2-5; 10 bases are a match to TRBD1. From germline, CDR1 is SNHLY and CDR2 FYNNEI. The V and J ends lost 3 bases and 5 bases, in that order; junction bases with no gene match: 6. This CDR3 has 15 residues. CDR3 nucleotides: TGTGCCAGCAGTGAGGAGGGACAGGGGTACGAGACCCAGTACTTC. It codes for CASSEEGQGYETQYF.

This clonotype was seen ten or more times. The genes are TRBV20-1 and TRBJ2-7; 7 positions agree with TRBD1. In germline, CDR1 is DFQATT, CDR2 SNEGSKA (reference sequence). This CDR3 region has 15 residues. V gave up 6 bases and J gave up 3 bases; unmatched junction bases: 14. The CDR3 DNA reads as TGCAGTGCCCCTGAACCCGGGACAGACAACTACGAGCAGTACTTC. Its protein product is CSAPEPGTDNYEQYF.